Following are 8 T cell receptor beta chains from one sample sequenced in a study of blood T cell repertoires in COVID-19. Repertoires were generated with immunoSEQ multiplex PCR, while TCRdb's copy carries only in-frame clones and drops some. The sample carries about 150,000 clones, 85% to 95% recorded once. Sequencing used peripheral blood. Receptor source: a man aged 45-65 years with acute or convalescent COVID-19.

The rearrangement uses TRBV2 and TRBJ1-2, with TRBD1 matching 7 bases. Germline V gene lookup returns CDR1 SNHLY and CDR2 FYNNEI. The V and J ends lost 6 bases and 1 base, in that order; junction bases with no gene match: 8. The CDR3 extends over 15 amino acids. The CDR3 nucleotides read TGTGCCAGCAGCAGACAGGGCCGGGGTAACTATGGCTACACCTTC. Translation gives CASSRQGRGNYGYTF.

This chain uses TRBV4-1 with TRBJ1-1; TRBD1 is a possible D gene (5 bases). Germline V gives CDR1 MGHRA, CDR2 YSYEKL. V lost 1 base to trimming and J lost 1 base, with 10 bases between them. The length of the CDR3 is 15 residues. The CDR3: CASSQGGGSNTEAFF. CDR3 bases: TGCGCCAGCAGCCAAGGGGGGGGATCGAACACTGAAGCTTTCTTT.

This chain connects TRBV29-1 to TRBJ2-6, with 11 bases that match TRBD2. V was pared by 6 bases and J by 2 bases, with 6 bases of the junction left unmatched. The CDR3 loop spans 16 amino acids. Germline CDR1 reads SQVTM; CDR2 reads ANQGSEA. The CDR3 bases are TGCAGCGTCCGTACTAGCGGGAGTACTGGGGCCAACGTCCTGACTTTC. Its protein product is CSVRTSGSTGANVLTF.

The chain carries TRBV7-8 and TRBJ2-3; D perhaps matches TRBD1 (6 bases). Trimming removed 3 bases at V and 10 bases at J, with 14 bases between. The CDR3 is made up of 13 amino acids. Germline-derived CDR1 and CDR2 are SGHVS and FQNEAQ. The CDR3 DNA sequence: TGTGCCAGCAGCTTGTCTGAGACAGGACCGCAGTATTTT. Protein product: CASSLSETGPQYF.

The chain carries TRBV12-3 or TRBV12-4 and TRBJ1-2, with D possibly being TRBD1 (6 bases). The CDR3 length is 13 residues. V was shortened by 6 bases and J by 3 bases, with 11 bases between the two germline ends. The CDR3 DNA reads TGTGCCAGCAGGACACAGGGTTACTATGGCTACACCTTC. Encoded protein: CASRTQGYYGYTF.

The chain recombines TRBV30 with TRBJ2-5; D might be TRBD2 (5 bases). CDR1 GTSNPN and CDR2 SVGIG come from the germline V gene (reference sequence). Deletions cut 2 bases from V and 5 bases from J, with 6 bases between. The CDR3 totals 11 residues. The CDR3 loop reads CAWSSGETQYF. The CDR3 DNA sequence: TGTGCCTGGAGTTCGGGGGAGACCCAGTACTTC. The variable domain in full, with the rest retrieved from reference TRBV30 and TRBJ2-5, is SQTIHQWPATLVQPVGSPLSLECTVEGTSNPNLYWYRQAAGRGLQLLFYSVGIGQISSEVPQNLSASRPQDRQFILSSKKLLLSDSGFYLCAWSSGETQYFGPGTRLLVL.

The rearrangement uses TRBV7-8 and TRBJ1-2; 7 bases fit TRBD1. The CDR3 is made up of 16 amino acids. With V trimmed by 1 base and J by 5 bases, 10 bases remained unmatched. Looked up from germline, CDR1 is SGHVS and CDR2 is FQNEAQ. The CDR3 sequence is CASSLGPGGSAYGYTF. The DNA for the CDR3 is TGTGCCAGCAGCTTAGGGCCAGGGGGGTCCGCATATGGCTACACCTTC. Complete variable domain (other parts from reference TRBV7-8 and TRBJ1-2): GAGVSQSPRYKVAKRGQDVALRCDPISGHVSLFWYQQALGQGPEFLTYFQNEAQLDKSGLPSDRFFAERPEGSVSTLKIQRTQQEDSAVYLCASSLGPGGSAYGYTFGSGTRLTVV.

The rearrangement links TRBV24-1 to TRBJ2-3; 9 bases map to TRBD1. This CDR3 region has 16 residues. J was trimmed by 2 bases and V by 2 bases; bases with no gene match: 4. Germline V lookup: CDR1 KGHDR, CDR2 SFDVKD. The chain's CDR3 is CATSDWTGAYTDTQYF. CDR3 bases: TGTGCCACCAGTGATTGGACAGGGGCCTACACAGATACGCAGTATTTT.